The rows below give T cell receptor beta chains drawn from one sample of a study of spatial heterogeneity in lung cancer. In TCRdb, the 5' RACE reads were re-called with MiXCR into one record per CDR3 protein. The sample shows roughly 10,000 distinct CDR3 sequences, about 4% of them seen only once. The specimen comprised PBMCs, sampled at surgery. These receptors were collected from a female donor with early-stage non-small cell lung cancer. Each CDR3 is given with its conserved first and last residue. A D gene is named only where the DNA matches it firmly. Size is stated for part of the rows, as once, few or many counts, or as a class when the clone is expanded.

D	size	V	J	CDR3	DNA
.	few	TRBV6-2/TRBV6-3	TRBJ2-3	CASSYSSGPYGTDTQYF	TGTGCCAGCAGTTACTCGTCAGGACCCTATGGCACAGATACGCAGTATTTT
TRBD2	.	TRBV20-1	TRBJ2-3	CSARDSGLGTDTQYF	TGCAGTGCTAGAGATTCGGGACTAGGGACAGATACGCAGTATTTT
TRBD1	many	TRBV7-8	TRBJ1-5	CASSEKGTGRSNQPQHF	TGTGCCAGCAGCGAGAAGGGGACAGGGCGTAGCAATCAGCCCCAGCATTTT
TRBD1	many	TRBV9	TRBJ1-2	CASSVGRTGNYGYTF	TGTGCCAGCAGCGTAGGCAGGACAGGCAACTATGGCTACACCTTC
TRBD2	few	TRBV5-4	TRBJ2-5	CASRYGLAEVETQYF	TGTGCCAGCAGGTACGGACTAGCGGAGGTAGAGACCCAGTACTTC
.	many	TRBV20-1	TRBJ2-7	CSASRPGFSYEQYF	TGCAGTGCTAGCCGGCCCGGGTTCTCCTACGAGCAGTACTTC
TRBD1	many	TRBV2	TRBJ2-3	CASRTGQGFVTDTQYF	TGTGCCAGCAGGACAGGACAGGGGTTCGTCACAGATACGCAGTATTTT
.	many	TRBV5-6	TRBJ1-6	CASSFTDHNSPLHF	TGTGCCAGCAGCTTCACTGACCATAATTCACCCCTCCACTTT
TRBD2	many	TRBV11-1	TRBJ2-1	CASSFSGRAGDEQFF	TGTGCCAGCAGCTTTAGCGGGAGGGCCGGGGATGAGCAGTTCTTC
TRBD2	many	TRBV7-8	TRBJ2-3	CASSLAGLVADTQYF	TGTGCCAGCAGCTTAGCGGGACTAGTTGCAGATACGCAGTATTTT
TRBD1	many	TRBV6-2/TRBV6-3	TRBJ2-5	CASRRPQGDKRETQYF	TGTGCCAGCAGACGTCCCCAGGGGGATAAGAGAGAGACCCAGTACTTC
TRBD2	many	TRBV7-9	TRBJ2-3	CASNSGSTDTQYF	TGTGCCAGCAATAGCGGGAGCACAGATACGCAGTATTTT
.	many	TRBV19	TRBJ2-4	CASSDRKDIQYF	TGTGCCAGTAGTGACAGAAAGGACATTCAGTACTTC
.	.	TRBV11-2	TRBJ2-5	CASTLSGTTQETQYF	TGTGCCAGCACCCTCTCTGGGACCACTCAAGAGACCCAGTACTTC
.	.	TRBV30	TRBJ1-6	CAWSVRGRSPLHF	TGTGCCTGGAGTGTACGGGGACGTTCACCCCTCCACTTT
.	many	TRBV7-6	TRBJ2-5	CASSVREQETQYF	TGTGCCAGCAGTGTGCGGGAACAAGAGACCCAGTACTTC
.	many	TRBV4-3	TRBJ2-7	CASSQDFGDEQYF	TGCGCCAGCAGCCAAGATTTCGGGGACGAGCAGTACTTC
.	medium-sized	TRBV4-2	TRBJ2-7	CASSQEQGKFYEQYF	TGTGCCAGCAGCCAAGAACAGGGAAAGTTCTACGAGCAGTACTTC
.	many	TRBV30	TRBJ2-7	CAWTQGARSSYEQYF	TGTGCCTGGACTCAAGGGGCTAGGAGCTCCTACGAGCAGTACTTC
.	many	TRBV5-8	TRBJ2-3	CASSYGDWGSSTDTQYF	TGTGCCAGCAGCTACGGAGACTGGGGGTCTAGCACAGATACGCAGTATTTT
.	many	TRBV7-9	TRBJ2-7	CASTLYGVNEQYF	TGTGCCAGCACCTTATATGGCGTGAACGAGCAGTACTTC
TRBD2	few	TRBV20-1	TRBJ2-5	CSARDATSGGLQETQYF	TGCAGTGCTAGAGATGCGACTAGCGGGGGTCTCCAAGAGACCCAGTACTTC
.	many	TRBV20-1	TRBJ1-1	CSARSGGLTNTEAFF	TGCAGTGCCCGGTCTGGGGGCCTGACTAACACTGAAGCTTTCTTT
.	many	TRBV20-1	TRBJ2-3	CSAVAPGVDTQYF	TGCAGTGCCGTAGCCCCGGGGGTAGATACGCAGTATTTT
TRBD1	many	TRBV5-4	TRBJ2-7	CASSLVPGQGGFYEQYF	TGTGCCAGCAGCTTGGTCCCGGGACAGGGCGGCTTCTACGAGCAGTACTTC
.	many	TRBV6-6	TRBJ1-5	CASSYHGQPQHF	TGTGCCAGCAGTTACCATGGTCAGCCCCAGCATTTT
.	.	TRBV7-9	TRBJ2-2	CASSLVLPANTGELFF	TGTGCCAGCAGCTTAGTACTTCCCGCGAACACCGGGGAGCTGTTTTTT
.	many	TRBV2	TRBJ1-1	CASSVSATEAFF	TGTGCCAGCAGTGTGTCAGCGACTGAAGCTTTCTTT
TRBD2	few	TRBV6-2/TRBV6-3	TRBJ2-1	CASSYVLAGGPALNEQFF	TGTGCCAGCAGTTACGTATTAGCGGGGGGGCCGGCACTGAATGAGCAGTTCTTC
.	many	TRBV11-2	TRBJ2-4	CASSLQGAKNIQYF	TGTGCCAGCAGCTTACAGGGGGCCAAAAACATTCAGTACTTC
.	many	TRBV28	TRBJ2-2	CASSLGTAGTGELFF	TGTGCCAGCAGTTTAGGGACGGCGGGGACCGGGGAGCTGTTTTTT
.	many	TRBV25-1	TRBJ1-1	CASSDGPVVAF	TGTGCCAGCAGTGACGGCCCGGTTGTCGCCTTT
TRBD2	many	TRBV6-5	TRBJ2-5	CASSATLGLAGVRRGETQYF	TGTGCCAGCAGTGCAACCCTTGGACTAGCGGGAGTCCGTCGCGGAGAGACCCAGTACTTC